These 16 T cell receptor beta chains came from one sample sequenced in a study of T cells in tuberculosis. Described time point: new active TB diagnosis, blood taken before or within 7 days of starting treatment. Here immunoSEQ multiplex PCR was the method, and the copy in TCRdb shows in-frame clones only, minus some. The top ten clones hold about 1.5% of a sample with about 49,000 clones, about 95% of them seen once. Sequencing used PBMCs, obtained at tuberculosis diagnosis. The receptors derive from an adult with tuberculosis.

Only a few counts were recorded for this clone. The chain has TRBV28 and TRBJ2-1; the D is unclear. The CDR3 loop spans 12 amino acids. Germline loops: CDR1 MDHEN, CDR2 SYDVKM. V lost 3 bases and J 7 bases, leaving 7 bases between the germline ends. CDR3 coding DNA: TGTGCCAGCAGTTTCTACCGGAATGAGCAGTTCTTC. It codes for CASSFYRNEQFF.

The chain uses TRBV10-2 and TRBJ1-6; D might be TRBD1 (5 bases). The CDR3 is 14 amino acids. Per the germline V gene, CDR1 is WSHSY and CDR2 is SAAADI. The ends were cut back, 2 bases at V and 9 bases at J, with 11 bases in the middle. The CDR3 loop reads CASSETGGSSPLHF. The CDR3, as DNA: TGCGCCAGCAGTGAGACCGGGGGTAGTTCACCCCTCCACTTT.

The chain links TRBV5-1 to TRBJ2-4; D possibly corresponds to TRBD2 (6 bases). In germline, CDR1 is SGHRS, CDR2 YFSETQ. V was shortened by 4 bases and J by 6 bases, with 17 bases between the two germline ends. The length of the CDR3 is 15 residues. Here the CDR3 DNA reads TGCGCCAGCAGCCCCACGGGACTGTCCGGAAACATTCAGTACTTC. The encoded protein is CASSPTGLSGNIQYF.

The rearrangement joins TRBV29-1 to TRBJ2-7, with D unclear. The CDR3 sequence is 11 residues long. V lost 4 bases to trimming and J lost 2 bases, with 6 bases between them. The germline CDR1 and CDR2 sequences are SQVTM and ANQGSEA. CDR3 coding DNA: TGCAGCGTTGCCCAGGCCTACGAGCAGTACTTC. Amino acid sequence: CSVAQAYEQYF.

This clone was seen once. The rearrangement uses TRBV6-6 and TRBJ2-4; 9 nucleotides align to TRBD1. Unmatched junction bases numbered 6, after V lost 6 bases and J lost 0 bases. Germline loops: CDR1 MNHNY, CDR2 SVGAGI (reference sequence). The length of the CDR3 is 16 residues. The CDR3 region is CASSPPGQGAKNIQYF. CDR3 bases: TGTGCCAGCAGCCCCCCGGGACAGGGAGCCAAAAACATTCAGTACTTC.

This chain connects TRBV5-4 to TRBJ2-1; 9 nucleotides agree with TRBD2. Germline V gene lookup returns CDR1 SGHNT and CDR2 YYREEE (reference sequence). Losses at the gene ends were 4 bases for V and 1 base for J; bases not matched to a gene: 15. CDR3 length: 19 residues. The CDR3 spells CASSRLASSGSSSYNEQFF. The CDR3 nucleotides are TGTGCCAGCAGCCGCTTAGCAAGTAGCGGGAGTTCTTCCTACAATGAGCAGTTCTTC.

The DNA for the CDR3 is TGTGCCTGGAGTGGGATCGCGGACCAAGAGACCCAGTACTTC. This codes for CAWSGIADQETQYF. The chain recombines TRBV30 with TRBJ2-5; D gene uncertain. The length of the CDR3 is 14 residues. Germline V gives CDR1 GTSNPN, CDR2 SVGIG (reference sequence). Between the trimmed V and J ends, which lost 1 base and 0 bases, there was a span of 9 bases.

This CDR3 is CASSQELRGNYGYTF. CDR3 bases: TGCGCCAGCAGCCAAGAACTGAGGGGGAACTATGGCTACACCTTC. The chain uses TRBV4-3 and TRBJ1-2, with D possibly matching TRBD1 (6 bases). The CDR3 extends over 15 amino acids. The V end lost 0 bases, the J end lost 2 bases, and 10 bases lay between the germline ends. Germline assignment: CDR1 LGHNA and CDR2 YSLEER.

CDR3 protein: CSASRDSAFF. DNA of the CDR3: TGCAGTGCTAGTAGGGACTCAGCTTTCTTT. The chain has TRBV20-1 and TRBJ1-1; possible D gene TRBD1, 5 bases. Germline V gene lookup returns CDR1 DFQATT and CDR2 SNEGSKA (reference sequence). This CDR3 has 10 amino acids. V lost 3 bases, J lost 10 bases, and 9 bases lay in between.

The V call is TRBV6-5, the J call TRBJ2-7; TRBD2 might be the D (5 bases). CDR3 length: 14 amino acids. Germline V CDR1 and CDR2: MNHEY, SVGAGI. Trimming took off 0 bases at V and 6 bases at J, with 12 bases between the two ends. The chain's CDR3 is CASSYSRSRGEQYF. The CDR3 bases are TGTGCCAGCAGTTACTCTAGGAGCCGGGGCGAGCAGTACTTC.

The chain has TRBV10-3 and TRBJ1-5; perhaps TRBD1 as D (6 bases). CDR1 is ENHRY, CDR2 SYGVKD, per germline. The CDR3 is 14 amino acids. V was shortened by 4 bases and J by 6 bases, with 13 bases between the two germline ends. The CDR3 protein is CAISGGGGSQPQHF. The CDR3 DNA reads TGTGCCATCAGTGGGGGAGGGGGATCTCAGCCCCAGCATTTT.

This clone was recorded only once. This chain connects TRBV6-6 to TRBJ1-1; 8 positions match TRBD1. The J segment lost 8 bases and the V segment lost 6 bases, leaving 14 bases of the junction unmatched. CDR1 is MNHNY, CDR2 SVGAGI, per germline (reference sequence). This CDR3 is 15 amino acids long. The CDR3 sequence: CASRHRKGQALEAFF. The CDR3 region has the DNA TGTGCCAGCAGGCATCGGAAGGGACAGGCCTTAGAAGCTTTCTTT.

The chain couples TRBV30 to TRBJ2-1; D ambiguous. The ends were cut back, 2 bases at V and 4 bases at J, with 9 bases in the middle. CDR3 length: 13 amino acids. Germline CDR1 GTSNPN, CDR2 SVGIG (reference sequence). The CDR3 loop is CAWSPYDYNEQFF. DNA for the CDR3: TGTGCCTGGAGTCCCTACGATTACAATGAGCAGTTCTTC.

The chain recombines TRBV13 with TRBJ1-1; D unclear. CDR3 length: 13 amino acids. The V and J ends lost 1 base and 6 bases respectively, with 9 bases between them. From germline, CDR1 is PRHDT and CDR2 FYEKMQ (reference sequence). CDR3 protein: CASSLAGLSEAFF. The CDR3 DNA is TGTGCCAGCAGCTTAGCAGGTTTGTCTGAAGCTTTCTTT.

This chain links TRBV7-2 with TRBJ2-1, with D possibly matching TRBD2 (6 bases). The V gene lost 0 bases and the J gene lost 8 bases, with 8 bases spanning the gap. The CDR3 covers 13 residues. Germline CDR1 reads SGHTA; CDR2 reads FQGNSA. The CDR3 DNA follows: TGTGCCAGCAGCTTAGCGGGAGGCTATGAGCAGTTCTTC. Amino acid sequence: CASSLAGGYEQFF.

The chain is built from TRBV18 and TRBJ2-5; 8 nucleotides match TRBD1. The V and J ends lost 3 bases and 10 bases, in that order; junction bases with no gene match: 7. The CDR3 has 13 residues. CDR1 KGHSH and CDR2 LQKENI come from the germline V gene. The CDR3 coding sequence is TGTGCCAGCTCACCTTCGACAGGGGAGGACCAGTACTTC. This gives the protein CASSPSTGEDQYF.